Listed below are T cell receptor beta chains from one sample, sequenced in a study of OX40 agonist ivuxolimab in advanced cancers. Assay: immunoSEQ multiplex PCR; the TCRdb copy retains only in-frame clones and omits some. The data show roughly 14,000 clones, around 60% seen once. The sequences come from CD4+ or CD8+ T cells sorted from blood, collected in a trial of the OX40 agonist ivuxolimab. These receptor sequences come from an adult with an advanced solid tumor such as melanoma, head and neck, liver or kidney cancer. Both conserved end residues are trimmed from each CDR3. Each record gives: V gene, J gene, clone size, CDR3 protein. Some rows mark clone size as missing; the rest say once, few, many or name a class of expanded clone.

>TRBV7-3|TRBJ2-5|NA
ASSSEWGGKTQY
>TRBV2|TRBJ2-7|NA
ASTNTKGGSYEQY
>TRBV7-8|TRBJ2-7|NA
ASSLAPGLASYEQY
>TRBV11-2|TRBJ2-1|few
ASAPRDRYNNEQF
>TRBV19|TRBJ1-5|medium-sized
ASSTGQGTGPQH
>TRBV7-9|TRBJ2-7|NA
ASSLDWTTHEQY
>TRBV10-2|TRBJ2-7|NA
ASTWTVSYEQY
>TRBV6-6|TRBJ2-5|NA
ASSSILAGSQETQY
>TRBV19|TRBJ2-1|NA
ASGYRSSYNEQF
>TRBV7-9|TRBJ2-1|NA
ASSLGWGPDSYNEQF
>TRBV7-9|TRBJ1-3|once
ASSPRDFSGNTIY
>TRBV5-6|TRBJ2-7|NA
ASSSAGTNPYEQY
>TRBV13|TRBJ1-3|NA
ASSATGDSGNTIY